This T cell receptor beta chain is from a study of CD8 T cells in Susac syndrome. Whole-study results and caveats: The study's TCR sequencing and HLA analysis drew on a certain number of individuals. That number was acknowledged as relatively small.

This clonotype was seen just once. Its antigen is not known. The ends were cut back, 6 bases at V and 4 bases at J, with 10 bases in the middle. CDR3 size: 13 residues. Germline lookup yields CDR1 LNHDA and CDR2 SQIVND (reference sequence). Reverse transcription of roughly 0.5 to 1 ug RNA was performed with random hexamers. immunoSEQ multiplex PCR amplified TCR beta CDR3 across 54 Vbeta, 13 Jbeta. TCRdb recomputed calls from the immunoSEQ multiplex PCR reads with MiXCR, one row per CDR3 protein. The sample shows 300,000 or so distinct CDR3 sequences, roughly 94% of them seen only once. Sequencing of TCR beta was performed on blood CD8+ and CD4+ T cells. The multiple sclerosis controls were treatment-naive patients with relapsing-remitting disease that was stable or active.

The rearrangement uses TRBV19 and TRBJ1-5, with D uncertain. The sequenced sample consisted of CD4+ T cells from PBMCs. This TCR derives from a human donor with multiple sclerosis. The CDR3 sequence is CASRTGRNQPQHF. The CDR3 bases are TGTGCCAGTAGGACCGGGAGGAATCAGCCCCAGCATTTT.